The rows below give T cell receptor beta chains drawn from one sample of a study of Ad26.COV2.S vaccination and SARS-CoV-2 variants. Repertoires were generated with immunoSEQ multiplex PCR, while TCRdb's copy carries only in-frame clones and drops some. The data hold 380,000 or so clones, with about 85% observed a single time. Source: peripheral blood, taken in a trial of Ad26.COV2.S vaccine versus placebo. The origin of the receptors is a person aged 18-65 years who received the Ad26.COV2.S COVID-19 vaccine or a placebo. Each CDR3 is given with its conserved first and last residue. A D gene is named only where the DNA matches it firmly. Only some rows state a clone size, as once, few, many or a class for expanded clones.

V gene	clone size	J gene	D gene	CDR3 protein	CDR3 DNA
TRBV6-5	NA	TRBJ1-3	NA	CASSYVSGNTIYF	TGTGCCAGCAGTTACGTCTCAGGAAACACCATATATTTT
TRBV7-2	once	TRBJ2-5	NA	CASSFGVQETQYF	TGTGCCAGCAGCTTTGGCGTACAAGAGACCCAGTACTTC
TRBV6-6	once	TRBJ1-2	TRBD1	CASSSTRQGFVYGYTF	TGTGCCAGCAGTTCGACGCGACAGGGTTTCGTCTATGGCTACACCTTC
TRBV3-1/TRBV3-2	NA	TRBJ2-1	TRBD2	CASSRGLAEGSYNEQFF	TGTGCCAGCAGCCGGGGACTAGCTGAAGGATCCTACAATGAGCAGTTCTTC
TRBV20-1	NA	TRBJ2-4	NA	CSASYVTKNIQYF	TGCAGTGCTAGTTACGTGACCAAAAACATTCAGTACTTC
TRBV3-1/TRBV3-2	NA	TRBJ1-1	NA	CASSQEDDEVGNTEAFF	TGTGCCAGCAGCCAAGAGGACGACGAGGTGGGGAACACTGAAGCTTTCTTT
TRBV7-2	NA	TRBJ2-5	TRBD1	CASSLGDSPQETQYF	TGTGCCAGCAGCTTAGGGGACAGCCCCCAAGAGACCCAGTACTTC
TRBV7-9	NA	TRBJ1-1	NA	CASGGATEAFF	TGTGCCAGCGGGGGCGCTACCGAAGCTTTCTTT
TRBV4-3	NA	TRBJ2-2	NA	CANEDGSINTGELFF	TGCGCCAACGAGGACGGATCGATAAACACCGGGGAGCTGTTTTTT
TRBV12-3/TRBV12-4	NA	TRBJ1-1	NA	CASTKRDEAFF	TGTGCCAGCACCAAAAGGGATGAAGCTTTCTTT
TRBV19	once	TRBJ2-7	TRBD1	CASSIQRDSSYEQYF	TGTGCCAGTAGTATTCAAAGGGACAGTTCCTACGAGCAGTACTTC
TRBV11-2	NA	TRBJ1-1	NA	CASSLDRVGAFF	TGTGCCAGCAGCTTAGACAGGGTAGGAGCTTTCTTT
TRBV6-7	NA	TRBJ2-5	NA	CASSDDPGTQYF	TGTGCCAGCAGTGACGACCCGGGGACCCAGTACTTC
TRBV15	NA	TRBJ2-5	NA	CATSRAESGFSQYF	TGTGCCACCAGCAGAGCCGAATCAGGTTTTTCCCAGTACTTC
TRBV30	NA	TRBJ2-2	NA	CAWSDNTGELFF	TGTGCCTGGAGTGATAATACCGGGGAGCTGTTTTTT
TRBV10-3	NA	TRBJ2-3	TRBD2	CAIKGLAGNTDTQYF	TGTGCCATAAAGGGACTAGCGGGTAACACAGATACGCAGTATTTT
TRBV28	few	TRBJ1-5	NA	CASNRDGTNQPQHF	TGTGCCAGCAACCGGGACGGCACAAATCAGCCCCAGCATTTT
TRBV30	NA	TRBJ1-4	NA	CAWDLGRNEKLFF	TGTGCCTGGGACCTCGGAAGGAATGAAAAACTGTTTTTT
TRBV18	NA	TRBJ1-3	TRBD1	CASSPQGAGISGNTIYF	TGTGCCAGCTCACCCCAGGGGGCAGGCATCTCTGGAAACACCATATATTTT
TRBV28	NA	TRBJ2-7	NA	CASSLSGGTSYEQYF	TGTGCCAGCAGTCTAAGTGGGGGGACATCCTACGAGCAGTACTTC
TRBV2	NA	TRBJ2-7	TRBD1	CASSRAGTGTEQYF	TGTGCCAGCAGCAGAGCCGGGACAGGGACCGAGCAGTACTTC
TRBV5-1	NA	TRBJ1-1	NA	CASSEGALNTEAFF	TGCGCCAGCAGCGAAGGGGCCCTGAACACTGAAGCTTTCTTT
TRBV6-2/TRBV6-3	NA	TRBJ1-1	NA	CASSYGRMNTEAFF	TGTGCCAGCAGTTACGGACGGATGAACACTGAAGCTTTCTTT
TRBV19	NA	TRBJ2-7	NA	CASSPKGVGEQYF	TGTGCCAGTAGTCCCAAGGGGGTTGGTGAGCAGTACTTC
TRBV27	NA	TRBJ2-7	NA	CASSSDYSYEQYF	TGTGCCAGCAGCTCGGACTACTCCTACGAGCAGTACTTC
TRBV4-3	NA	TRBJ2-4	TRBD1	CASSQRWDRGPDIQYF	TGCGCCAGCAGCCAAAGATGGGACAGGGGGCCGGACATTCAGTACTTC
TRBV7-8	NA	TRBJ2-5	NA	CASSLDRGRGETQYF	TGTGCCAGCAGCTTAGATAGGGGGAGAGGAGAGACCCAGTACTTC
TRBV27	NA	TRBJ2-1	NA	CASSWGRHNEQFF	TGTGCCAGCTCATGGGGGAGACACAATGAGCAGTTCTTC
TRBV27	NA	TRBJ2-3	TRBD2	CASSLFAGESTDTQYF	TGTGCCAGCAGTTTATTTGCGGGAGAGTCCACAGATACGCAGTATTTT
TRBV12-3/TRBV12-4	NA	TRBJ1-5	NA	CASSLAGVQPQHF	TGTGCCAGCAGTTTAGCAGGGGTTCAGCCCCAGCATTTT
TRBV4-2	once	TRBJ1-1	NA	CASRLSLNTEAFF	TGTGCCAGCAGGCTCAGTTTGAACACTGAAGCTTTCTTT
TRBV7-3	NA	TRBJ2-3	NA	CASRRDADTQYF	TGTGCCAGCAGACGGGATGCAGATACGCAGTATTTT
TRBV6-5	once	TRBJ2-3	TRBD2	CASSHRDYSTDTQYF	TGTGCCAGCAGTCACCGGGACTACAGCACAGATACGCAGTATTTT
TRBV5-8	NA	TRBJ2-2	TRBD1	CASSLVTGGMFTGELFF	TGTGCCAGCAGCTTAGTTACAGGGGGGATGTTCACCGGGGAGCTGTTTTTT
TRBV27	once	TRBJ2-1	TRBD1	CASTREGQTYNEQFF	TGTGCCAGCACTAGAGAGGGACAGACCTACAATGAGCAGTTCTTC
TRBV19	NA	TRBJ1-1	NA	CASSIARIGTEAFF	TGTGCCAGTAGTATAGCGAGGATTGGCACTGAAGCTTTCTTT
TRBV13	NA	TRBJ2-7	TRBD1	CASSFSGTGGSYEQYF	TGTGCCAGCAGCTTCTCCGGGACAGGGGGATCCTACGAGCAGTACTTC
TRBV28	NA	TRBJ2-3	TRBD1	CASSFSGTGGISTDTQYF	TGTGCCAGCAGTTTTTCCGGGACAGGGGGAATTTCCACAGATACGCAGTATTTT
TRBV4-3	NA	TRBJ1-1	NA	CASSQDQRGNTEAFF	TGCGCCAGCAGCCAAGATCAAAGGGGGAACACTGAAGCTTTCTTT
TRBV6-6	NA	TRBJ1-6	NA	CASSFAGDYLNSPLHF	TGTGCCAGCAGTTTTGCGGGGGATTACCTGAATTCACCCCTCCACTTT
TRBV5-4	NA	TRBJ2-3	NA	CASSSPWGDGKDTQYF	TGTGCCAGCAGCTCCCCCTGGGGGGACGGTAAAGATACGCAGTATTTT
TRBV5-6	NA	TRBJ1-2	NA	CASSPSGGGYTF	TGTGCCAGCAGCCCCTCCGGGGGTGGCTACACCTTC
TRBV7-3	NA	TRBJ2-1	NA	CASSLTIAPGHEQFF	TGTGCCAGCAGCTTAACTATCGCTCCGGGCCATGAGCAGTTCTTC
TRBV6-2/TRBV6-3	NA	TRBJ2-7	NA	CASSRSAAIRIWEQYF	TGTGCCAGCAGTAGGTCGGCGGCAATTCGTATTTGGGAGCAGTACTTC
TRBV4-1	NA	TRBJ2-2	TRBD2	CASSSTAGGPGTGELFF	TGCGCCAGCAGCTCGACTGCGGGGGGCCCCGGCACCGGGGAGCTGTTTTTT
TRBV5-1	NA	TRBJ2-7	NA	CASRRQATYEQYF	TGCGCCAGCAGAAGACAGGCCACCTACGAGCAGTACTTC
TRBV7-9	NA	TRBJ2-1	TRBD2	CASSLGGRVNEQFF	TGTGCCAGCAGCTTAGGCGGGAGAGTAAATGAGCAGTTCTTC
TRBV3-1/TRBV3-2	NA	TRBJ2-7	NA	CASSQEEGRYEQYF	TGTGCCAGCAGCCAAGAGGAGGGGCGGTACGAGCAGTACTTC
TRBV10-3	NA	TRBJ1-4	NA	CAIREKLFF	TGTGCCATCAGGGAAAAACTGTTTTTT
TRBV29-1	NA	TRBJ1-5	NA	CSVQRTRGGNQPQHF	TGCAGCGTTCAGAGGACCCGAGGCGGCAATCAGCCCCAGCATTTT
TRBV15	NA	TRBJ1-6	NA	CATSRDRVAVHNSPLHF	TGTGCCACCAGCAGAGATAGGGTTGCAGTCCATAATTCACCCCTCCACTTT